This T cell receptor (beta chain) was captured by sequencing in a study of OX40 agonist ivuxolimab in advanced cancers. The overall study: Cohort: 80% to 90% men, mean age about 62, aged about 20 to 85. About 40% of patients had received prior checkpoint inhibitor therapy.

The repertoire was sequenced with immunoSEQ multiplex PCR; TCRdb's copy has only in-frame clones and lacks some. The table lists roughly 56,000 clones, 82% of them singletons. General study results and limits: Antigen specificity remained undetermined for the expanded peripheral T cells. On average, a greater number of expanded clones characterised CD8+ T cells relative to CD4+.

Concerning this clone: Its antigen remains unknown.

The ends were cut back, 6 bases at V and 7 bases at J, with 19 bases in the middle. The germline V gene has CDR1 MNHNY and CDR2 SVGAGI (reference sequence). The CDR3 is 14 residues long. Specimen: CD4+ or CD8+ T cells sorted from blood, collected in a trial of the OX40 agonist ivuxolimab. The origin of this receptor is an adult with an advanced solid tumor such as melanoma, head and neck, liver or kidney cancer. The V and J genes are TRBV6-6 and TRBJ2-7; the D gene could be TRBD1 or TRBD2 (5 bases each). CDR3 amino acids: CASRTDGDPQEQYF. CDR3 DNA: TGTGCCAGCAGAACCGATGGGGACCCACAAGAGCAGTACTTC.